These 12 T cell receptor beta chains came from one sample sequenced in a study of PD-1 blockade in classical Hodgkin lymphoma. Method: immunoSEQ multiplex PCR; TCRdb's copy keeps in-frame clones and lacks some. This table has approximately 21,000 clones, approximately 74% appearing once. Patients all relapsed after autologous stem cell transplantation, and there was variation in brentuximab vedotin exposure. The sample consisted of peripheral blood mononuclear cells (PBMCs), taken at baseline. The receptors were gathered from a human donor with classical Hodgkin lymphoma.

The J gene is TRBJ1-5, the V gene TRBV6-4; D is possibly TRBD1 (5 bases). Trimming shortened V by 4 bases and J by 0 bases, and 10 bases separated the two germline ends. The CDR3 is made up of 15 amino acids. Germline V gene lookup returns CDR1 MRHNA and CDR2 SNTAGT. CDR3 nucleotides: TGTGCCAGCAGTGTTTCGGGGGATAGCAATCAGCCCCAGCATTTT. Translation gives CASSVSGDSNQPQHF.

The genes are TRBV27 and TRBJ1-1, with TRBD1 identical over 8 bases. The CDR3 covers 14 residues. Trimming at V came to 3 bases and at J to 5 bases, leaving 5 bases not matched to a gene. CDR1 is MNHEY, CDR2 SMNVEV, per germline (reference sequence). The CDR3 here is CASSFRGLWTEAFF. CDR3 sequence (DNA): TGTGCCAGCAGTTTCAGGGGGCTTTGGACTGAAGCTTTCTTT.

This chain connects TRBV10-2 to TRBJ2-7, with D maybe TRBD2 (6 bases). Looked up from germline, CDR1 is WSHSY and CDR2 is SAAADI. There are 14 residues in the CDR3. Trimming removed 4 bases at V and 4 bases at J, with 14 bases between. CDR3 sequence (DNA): TGCGCCAGCAGTGTCTCGCGGGGATTGTACGAGCAGTACTTC. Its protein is CASSVSRGLYEQYF.

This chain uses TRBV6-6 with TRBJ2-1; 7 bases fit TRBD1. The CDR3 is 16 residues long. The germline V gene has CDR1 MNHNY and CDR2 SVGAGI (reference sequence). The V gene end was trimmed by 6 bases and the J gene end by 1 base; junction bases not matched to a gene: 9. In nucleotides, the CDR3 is TGTGCCAGCAGCCAACCGGGACAGCCTTCCTACAATGAGCAGTTCTTC. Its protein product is CASSQPGQPSYNEQFF.

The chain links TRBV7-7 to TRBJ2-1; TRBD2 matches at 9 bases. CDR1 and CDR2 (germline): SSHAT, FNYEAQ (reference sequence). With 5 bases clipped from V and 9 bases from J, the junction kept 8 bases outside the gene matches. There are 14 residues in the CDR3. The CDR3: CASSEGLAFGEQFF. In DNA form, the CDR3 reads TGTGCCAGCAGCGAAGGACTAGCGTTTGGTGAGCAGTTCTTC.

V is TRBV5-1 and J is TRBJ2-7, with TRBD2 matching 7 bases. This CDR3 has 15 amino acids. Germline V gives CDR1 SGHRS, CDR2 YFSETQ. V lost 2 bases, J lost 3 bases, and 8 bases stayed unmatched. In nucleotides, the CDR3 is TGCGCCAGCAGCTTCGGGGCGGGAGAGAGCTACGAGCAGTACTTC. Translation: CASSFGAGESYEQYF.

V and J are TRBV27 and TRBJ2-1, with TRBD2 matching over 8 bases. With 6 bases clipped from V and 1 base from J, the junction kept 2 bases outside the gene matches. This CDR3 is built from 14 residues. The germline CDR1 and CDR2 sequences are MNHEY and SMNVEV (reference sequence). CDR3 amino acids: CASRSGRSYNEQFF. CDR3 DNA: TGTGCCAGCAGAAGCGGGAGATCCTACAATGAGCAGTTCTTC.

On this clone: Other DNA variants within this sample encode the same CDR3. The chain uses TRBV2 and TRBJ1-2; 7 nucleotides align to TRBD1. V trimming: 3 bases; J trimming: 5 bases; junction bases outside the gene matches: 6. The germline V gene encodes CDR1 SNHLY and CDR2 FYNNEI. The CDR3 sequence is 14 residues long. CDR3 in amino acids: CASSEEQGLYGYTF. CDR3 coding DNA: TGTGCCAGCAGTGAGGAACAGGGGTTGTATGGCTACACCTTC.

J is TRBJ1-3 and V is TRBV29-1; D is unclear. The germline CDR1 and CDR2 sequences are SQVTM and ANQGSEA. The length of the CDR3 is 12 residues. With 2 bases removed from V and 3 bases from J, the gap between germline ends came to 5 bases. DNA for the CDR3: TGCAGCGTTGAACAGGATGGAAACACCATATATTTT. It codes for CSVEQDGNTIYF.

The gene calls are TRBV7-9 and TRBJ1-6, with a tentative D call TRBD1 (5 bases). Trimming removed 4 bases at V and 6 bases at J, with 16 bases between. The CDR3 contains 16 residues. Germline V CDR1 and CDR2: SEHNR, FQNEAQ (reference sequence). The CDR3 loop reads CASSSPAGGLNSPLHF. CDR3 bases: TGTGCCAGCAGCTCCCCTGCGGGGGGTCTTAATTCACCCCTCCACTTT.

The CDR3 DNA follows: TGTGCCAGCAGTGACTCGGTAGGGGGCGGAAGCACAGATACGCAGTATTTT. It yields the protein CASSDSVGGGSTDTQYF. The chain combines TRBV6-4 with TRBJ2-3; 7 bases are shared with TRBD1. CDR1 and CDR2 from the germline V gene are MRHNA and SNTAGT. This CDR3 contains 17 residues. V gave up 0 bases and J gave up 0 bases; unmatched junction bases: 6.

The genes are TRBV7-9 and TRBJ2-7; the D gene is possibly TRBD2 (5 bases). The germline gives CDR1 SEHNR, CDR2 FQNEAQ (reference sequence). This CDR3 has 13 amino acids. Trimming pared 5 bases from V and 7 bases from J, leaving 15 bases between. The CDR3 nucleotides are TGTGCCAGCAGCCCGGGGAGTTTTTATGAGCAGTACTTC. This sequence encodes CASSPGSFYEQYF. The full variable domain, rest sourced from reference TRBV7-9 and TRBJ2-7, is DTGVSQNPRHKITKRGQNVTFRCDPISEHNRLYWYRQTLGQGPEFLTYFQNEAQLEKSRLLSDRFSAERPKGSFSTLEIQRTEQGDSAMYLCASSPGSFYEQYFGPGTRLTVT.